This T cell receptor beta chain was sequenced during a study of PD-1 blockade in classical Hodgkin lymphoma. Findings and caveats of the study: Similar baseline diversity was found in complete responders and newly diagnosed patients.

Every patient was affected by relapse after autologous stem cell transplantation, while exposure to brentuximab vedotin was not uniform. V dropped 5 bases and J dropped 1; count of bases not matched to a gene: 8. Germline values: CDR1 SEHNR, CDR2 FQNEAQ (reference sequence). CDR3 size: 16 residues. TCRdb keeps only in-frame clones here, not all; method: immunoSEQ multiplex PCR. The repertoire has roughly 20,000 clones, roughly 84% of them found once; the top ten carry about 6.3%. On this clone: Its specificity is not known.

Sequencing was performed on peripheral blood mononuclear cells (PBMCs), taken at baseline. The V and J genes are TRBV7-9 and TRBJ2-4; 7 bases fit TRBD2. This sequence was found in a human donor with classical Hodgkin lymphoma. CDR3: CASSLNDGGAKNIQYF. DNA of the CDR3: TGTGCCAGCAGCCTCAACGACGGGGGGGCCAAAAACATTCAGTACTTC.